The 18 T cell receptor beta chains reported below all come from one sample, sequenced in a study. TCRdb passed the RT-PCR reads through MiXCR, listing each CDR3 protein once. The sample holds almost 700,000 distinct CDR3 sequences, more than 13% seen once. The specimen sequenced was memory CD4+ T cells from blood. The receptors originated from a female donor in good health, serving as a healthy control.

The CDR3 loop reads CSAFPASGGLFAQYF. The CDR3 coding sequence is TGCAGTGCTTTCCCCGCTAGCGGGGGCCTCTTTGCGCAGTATTTT. This rearrangement joins TRBV20-1 to TRBJ2-3; 10 positions agree with TRBD2. The junction had 15 bases not matched to a gene; V was cut back by 5 bases and J by 10 bases. From germline, CDR1 is DFQATT and CDR2 SNEGSKA (reference sequence). This CDR3 comprises 15 residues.

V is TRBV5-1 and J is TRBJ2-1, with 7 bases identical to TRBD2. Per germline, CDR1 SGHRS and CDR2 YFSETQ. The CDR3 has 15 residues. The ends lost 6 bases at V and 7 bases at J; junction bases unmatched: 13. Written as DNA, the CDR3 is TGCGCCAGCACCCCCCCTGGGGGAGCGGGAAATGAGCAGTTCTTC. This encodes CASTPPGGAGNEQFF.

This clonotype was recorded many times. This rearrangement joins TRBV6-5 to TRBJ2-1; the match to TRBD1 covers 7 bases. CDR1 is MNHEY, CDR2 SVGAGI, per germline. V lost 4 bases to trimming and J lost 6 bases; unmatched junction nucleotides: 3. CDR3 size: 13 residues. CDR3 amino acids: CASSSRDSNEQFF. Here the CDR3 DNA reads TGTGCCAGCAGTTCCCGGGACAGCAATGAGCAGTTCTTC.

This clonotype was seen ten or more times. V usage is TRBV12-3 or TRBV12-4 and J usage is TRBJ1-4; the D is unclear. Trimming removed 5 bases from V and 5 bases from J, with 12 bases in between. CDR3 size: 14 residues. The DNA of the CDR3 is TGTGCCAGCAGTCGTGACGGATCCAATGAAAAACTGTTTTTT. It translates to CASSRDGSNEKLFF.

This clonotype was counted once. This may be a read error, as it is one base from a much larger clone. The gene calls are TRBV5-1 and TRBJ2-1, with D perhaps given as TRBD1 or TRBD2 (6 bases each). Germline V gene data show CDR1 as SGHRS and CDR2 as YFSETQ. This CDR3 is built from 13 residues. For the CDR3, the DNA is TGTGCCAGCAGAAGGGGGGAGTACAATGAGAAGTTCTTC. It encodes CASRRGEYNEKFF. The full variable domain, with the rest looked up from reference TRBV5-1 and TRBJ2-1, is KAGVTQTPRYLIKTRGQQVTLSCSPISGHRSVSWYQQTPGQGLQFLFEYFSETQRNKGNFPGRFSGRQFSNSRSEMNVSTLELGDSALYLCASRRGEYNEKFFGPGTRLTVL.

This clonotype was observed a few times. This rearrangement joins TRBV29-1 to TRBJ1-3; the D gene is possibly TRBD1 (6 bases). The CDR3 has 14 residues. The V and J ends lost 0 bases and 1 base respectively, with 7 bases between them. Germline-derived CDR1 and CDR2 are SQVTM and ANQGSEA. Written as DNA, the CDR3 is TGCAGCGTTGAAGACACAGGGTCTGGAAACACCATATATTTT. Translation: CSVEDTGSGNTIYF. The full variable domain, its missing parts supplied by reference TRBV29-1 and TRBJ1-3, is SAVISQKPSRDICQRGTSLTIQCQVDSQVTMMFWYRQQPGQSLTLIATANQGSEATYESGFVIDKFPISRPNLTFSTLTVSNMSPEDSSIYLCSVEDTGSGNTIYFGEGSWLTVV.

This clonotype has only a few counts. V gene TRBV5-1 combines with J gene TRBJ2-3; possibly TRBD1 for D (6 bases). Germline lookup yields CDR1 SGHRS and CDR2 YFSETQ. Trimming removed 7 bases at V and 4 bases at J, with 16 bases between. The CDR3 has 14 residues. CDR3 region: CASCGGGWSDTQYF. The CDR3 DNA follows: TGCGCCAGCTGTGGGGGCGGGTGGTCAGATACGCAGTATTTT.

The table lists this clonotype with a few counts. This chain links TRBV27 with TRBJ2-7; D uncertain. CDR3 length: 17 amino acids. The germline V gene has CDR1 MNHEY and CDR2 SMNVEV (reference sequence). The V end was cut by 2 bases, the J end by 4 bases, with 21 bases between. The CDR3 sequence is CASSLRALAGSSYEQYF. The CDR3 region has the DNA TGTGCCAGCAGTTTACGGGCCTTGGCAGGTTCCTCATACGAGCAGTACTTC.

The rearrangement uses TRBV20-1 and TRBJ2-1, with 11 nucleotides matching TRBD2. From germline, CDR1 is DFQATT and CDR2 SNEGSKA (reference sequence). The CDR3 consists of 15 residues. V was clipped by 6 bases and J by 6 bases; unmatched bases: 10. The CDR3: CSAALVLAGGNEQFF. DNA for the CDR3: TGCAGTGCGGCCCTGGTGCTAGCGGGAGGCAATGAGCAGTTCTTC.

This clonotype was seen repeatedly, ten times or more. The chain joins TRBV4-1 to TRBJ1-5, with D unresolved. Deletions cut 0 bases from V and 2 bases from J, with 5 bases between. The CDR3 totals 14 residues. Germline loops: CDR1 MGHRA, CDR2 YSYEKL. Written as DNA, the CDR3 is TGCGCCAGCAGCCAAGAAACGGGCAATCAGCCCCAGCATTTT. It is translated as CASSQETGNQPQHF.

The CDR3 sequence: CAWGAQGRMNEQFF. CDR3 coding DNA: TGTGCCTGGGGGGCCCAGGGGCGTATGAATGAGCAGTTCTTC. The chain links TRBV30 to TRBJ2-1, with a possible D match to TRBD1 (6 bases). Germline lookup yields CDR1 GTSNPN and CDR2 SVGIG (reference sequence). Trimming took 5 bases from V and 7 from J, leaving 18 bases between them. This CDR3 is 14 amino acids long.

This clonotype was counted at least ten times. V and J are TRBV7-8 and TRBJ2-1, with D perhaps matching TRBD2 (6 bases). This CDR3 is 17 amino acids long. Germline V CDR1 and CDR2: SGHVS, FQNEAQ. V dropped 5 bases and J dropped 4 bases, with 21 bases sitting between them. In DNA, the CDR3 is TGTGCCAGCAGCGCTAAACCTAATAGCGGACTATACAATGAGCAGTTCTTC. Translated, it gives CASSAKPNSGLYNEQFF. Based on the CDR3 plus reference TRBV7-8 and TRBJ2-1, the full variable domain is GAGVSQSPRYKVAKRGQDVALRCDPISGHVSLFWYQQALGQGPEFLTYFQNEAQLDKSGLPSDRFFAERPEGSVSTLKIQRTQQEDSAVYLCASSAKPNSGLYNEQFFGPGTRLTVL.

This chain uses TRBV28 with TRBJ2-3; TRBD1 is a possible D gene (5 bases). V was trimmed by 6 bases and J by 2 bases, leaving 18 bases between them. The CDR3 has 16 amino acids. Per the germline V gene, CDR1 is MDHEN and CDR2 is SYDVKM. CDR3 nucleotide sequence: TGTGCCAGCAGGGGGCAATGGCGAGACCTCACAGATACGCAGTATTTT. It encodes CASRGQWRDLTDTQYF.

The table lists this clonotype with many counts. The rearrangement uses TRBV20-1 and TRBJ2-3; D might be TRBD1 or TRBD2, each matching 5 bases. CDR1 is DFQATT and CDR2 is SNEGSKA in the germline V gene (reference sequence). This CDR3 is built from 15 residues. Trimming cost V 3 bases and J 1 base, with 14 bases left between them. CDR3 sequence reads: CSASGAGYGTDTQYF. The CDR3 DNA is TGCAGTGCTAGCGGGGCCGGCTACGGCACAGATACGCAGTATTTT.

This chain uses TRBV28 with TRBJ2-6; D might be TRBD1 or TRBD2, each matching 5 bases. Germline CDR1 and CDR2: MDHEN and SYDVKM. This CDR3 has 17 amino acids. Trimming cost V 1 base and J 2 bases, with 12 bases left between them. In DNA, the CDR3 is TGTGCCAGCAGTTTATTGCAGGGAGCGGCTGGGGCCAACGTCCTGACTTTC. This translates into CASSLLQGAAGANVLTF.

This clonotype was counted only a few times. CDR3 loop: CASAAGTSDPTAQYF. DNA of the CDR3: TGTGCCAGCGCCGCCGGGACTAGTGATCCCACGGCGCAGTATTTT. The rearrangement links TRBV28 to TRBJ2-3; 8 bases are a match to TRBD2. The CDR3 length is 15 residues. CDR1 MDHEN and CDR2 SYDVKM come from the germline V gene. With V trimmed by 8 bases and J by 10 bases, 17 bases remained unmatched.

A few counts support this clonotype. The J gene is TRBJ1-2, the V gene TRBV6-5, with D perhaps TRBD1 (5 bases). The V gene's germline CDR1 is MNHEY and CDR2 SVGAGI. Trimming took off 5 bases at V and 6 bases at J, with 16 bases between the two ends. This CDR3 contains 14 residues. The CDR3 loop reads CASSPTGEGNGYTF. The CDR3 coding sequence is TGTGCCAGCAGTCCGACGGGGGAGGGGAATGGCTACACCTTC.

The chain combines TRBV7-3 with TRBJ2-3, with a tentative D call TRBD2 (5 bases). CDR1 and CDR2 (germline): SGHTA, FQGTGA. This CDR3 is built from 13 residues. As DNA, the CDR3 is TGTCCTAGCAGCCTAGACTTGGGGGATACGCAGTATTTT. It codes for CPSSLDLGDTQYF.